This TCR beta chain was obtained from a study of T cells in Graves' hyperthyroidism and ophthalmopathy. Amplification yielded TCR beta CDR3 regions, with RNA transcripts as the source. Primed by the HTBI set, a first-round RT-PCR was run on the TCR CDR3. TCRdb re-called the multiplex PCR reads through MiXCR, storing one row per CDR3 protein. The sample includes 300,000 to 350,000 distinct CDR3 sequences, 18% of them seen just once. Regarding the study as a whole: Blood also held most thyroid clonotypes expanded beyond 0.001.

This clonotype was picked up a small number of times. Its antigen is undetermined. This receptor was obtained from a woman aged 45 to 65 with Graves' hyperthyroidism. What was sequenced was blood.

CDR3 protein: CSAREEGRYNSPLHF. CDR3 coding DNA: TGCAGTGCTAGAGAAGAGGGCAGATATAATTCACCCCTCCACTTT. V gene TRBV20-1 combines with J gene TRBJ1-6; D gene unclear. V shed 0 bases and J shed 4 bases, with 10 bases lying between them. Germline V lookup: CDR1 DFQATT, CDR2 SNEGSKA (reference sequence). There are 15 residues in the CDR3.